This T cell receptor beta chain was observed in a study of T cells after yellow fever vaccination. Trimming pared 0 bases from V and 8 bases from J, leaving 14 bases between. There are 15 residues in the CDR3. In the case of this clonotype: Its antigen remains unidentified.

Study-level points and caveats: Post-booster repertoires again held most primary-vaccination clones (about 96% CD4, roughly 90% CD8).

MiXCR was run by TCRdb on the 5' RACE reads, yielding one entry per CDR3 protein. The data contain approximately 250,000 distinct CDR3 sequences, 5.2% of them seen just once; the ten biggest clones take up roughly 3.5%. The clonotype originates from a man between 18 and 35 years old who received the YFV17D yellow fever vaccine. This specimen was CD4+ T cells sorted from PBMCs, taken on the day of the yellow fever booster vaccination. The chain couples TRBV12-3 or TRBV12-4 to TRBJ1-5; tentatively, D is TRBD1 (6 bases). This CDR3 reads CASSLALAGVKPQHF. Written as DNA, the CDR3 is TGTGCCAGCAGTTTAGCGCTGGCAGGGGTCAAGCCCCAGCATTTT.